The rows below give T cell receptor beta chains drawn from one sample of a study of regulatory T cells in long-lasting Graves disease. MiXCR, applied by TCRdb to the multiplex PCR reads, yields one record per CDR3 protein. Here the sample spans about 460,000 distinct CDR3 sequences, around 13% being singletons. This sample was shared with a second study, whose subject was T cells in Graves' hyperthyroidism and ophthalmopathy.

This material consisted of peripheral blood mononuclear cells (PBMCs), taken at new diagnosis, from a patient treated with antithyroid drugs. These receptors came from a woman between 45 and 60 years old with Graves disease. CDR3s include the opening cysteine and the closing phenylalanine or tryptophan. A D gene is named only where the DNA matches it firmly. Not every row has a clone size; where given, it reads once, few, many or a size class.

TRBJ1-2,many,NA,TRBV4-1,CASSQVGRAHYGYTF,TGCGCCAGCAGCCAAGTAGGGAGGGCTCACTATGGCTACACCTTC
TRBJ1-2,few,TRBD1,TRBV20-1,CSARGGQVNYGYTF,TGCAGTGCTAGAGGGGGACAGGTTAACTATGGCTACACCTTC
TRBJ2-5,few,TRBD2,TRBV27,CASSWTSLETQYF,TGTGCCAGCTCCTGGACTAGCTTGGAGACCCAGTACTTC
TRBJ1-2,many,NA,TRBV6-5,CASSYGGGGYTF,TGTGCCAGCAGTTACGGGGGGGGAGGCTACACCTTC
TRBJ2-5,many,TRBD2,TRBV3-1,CASSQGPLAGGETQYF,TGTGCCAGCAGCCAAGGGCCACTAGCGGGAGGGGAGACCCAGTACTTC
TRBJ2-5,many,NA,TRBV6-5,CASSYRNQETQYF,TGTGCCAGCAGTTACAGGAATCAAGAGACCCAGTACTTC
TRBJ1-2,many,TRBD1,TRBV28,CASSSPGQGEGYTF,TGTGCCAGCAGTTCCCCCGGACAGGGAGAAGGCTACACCTTC
TRBJ2-2,few,TRBD2,TRBV19,CASRTGLAGAGIGELFF,TGTGCCAGTAGAACAGGACTAGCGGGAGCGGGTATCGGGGAGCTGTTTTTT
TRBJ2-2,NA,NA,TRBV30,CAWSEIRFNTGELFF,TGTGCCTGGAGCGAGATCCGGTTCAACACCGGGGAGCTGTTTTTT
TRBJ1-2,NA,TRBD1,TRBV11-2,CASSPQAGQGIGGYTF,TGTGCCAGCAGCCCCCAAGCGGGACAGGGGATCGGCGGCTACACCTTC
TRBJ2-1,many,TRBD1,TRBV3-1,CASSLWDRAYNEQFF,TGTGCCAGCAGCCTCTGGGACAGGGCCTACAATGAGCAGTTCTTC
TRBJ2-7,NA,TRBD2,TRBV5-4,CASSLWASGNYEQYF,TGTGCCAGCAGCTTGTGGGCTAGCGGTAACTACGAGCAGTACTTC
TRBJ2-2,NA,NA,TRBV14,CASSQLTGARGGTGELFF,TGTGCCAGCAGCCAATTAACAGGAGCAAGGGGTGGCACCGGGGAGCTGTTTTTT
TRBJ2-1,many,NA,TRBV7-9,CASSLTGSSYNEQFF,TGTGCCAGCAGCTTAACAGGGAGCTCCTACAATGAGCAGTTCTTC